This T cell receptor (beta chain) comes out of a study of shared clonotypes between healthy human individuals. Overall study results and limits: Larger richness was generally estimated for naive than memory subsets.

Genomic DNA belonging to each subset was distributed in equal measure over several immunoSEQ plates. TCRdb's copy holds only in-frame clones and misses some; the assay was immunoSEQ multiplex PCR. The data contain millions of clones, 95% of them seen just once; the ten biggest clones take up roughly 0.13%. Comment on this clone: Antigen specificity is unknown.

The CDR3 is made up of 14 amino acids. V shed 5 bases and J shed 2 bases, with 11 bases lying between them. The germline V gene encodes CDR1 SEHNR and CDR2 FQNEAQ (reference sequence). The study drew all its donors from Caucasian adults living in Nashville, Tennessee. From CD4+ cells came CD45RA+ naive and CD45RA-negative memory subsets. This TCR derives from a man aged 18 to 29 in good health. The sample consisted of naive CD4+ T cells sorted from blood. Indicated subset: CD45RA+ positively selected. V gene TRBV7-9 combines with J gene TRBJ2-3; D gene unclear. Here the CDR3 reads CASSLTVYTDTQYF. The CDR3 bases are TGTGCCAGCAGCCTAACAGTCTACACAGATACGCAGTATTTT.